These T cell receptor beta chains were read from a single sample in a study of shared clonotypes between healthy human individuals. Produced via immunoSEQ multiplex PCR; TCRdb's table is partial and in-frame only. The sample consists of 2 million to 2.5 million clones, 90% to 95% of them appearing once. The sequencing sample was made of naive CD8+ T cells from PBMCs. The receptor source for this set is a young man in good health. Some clones in this sample may be carry-over from other donors' samples. Each CDR3 is given with its conserved first and last residue. A D gene is named only where the DNA matches it firmly.

v_call	j_call	d_call	cdr3_aa	cdr3_nt
TRBV27	TRBJ2-2	TRBD1	CASSLGTGYTGELFF	TGTGCCAGCAGCCTGGGGACAGGGTACACCGGGGAGCTGTTTTTT
TRBV9	TRBJ2-2	TRBD1	CASSVGTGGAGELFF	TGTGCCAGCAGCGTCGGGACAGGGGGTGCCGGGGAGCTGTTTTTT
TRBV9	TRBJ2-2	-	CASSGGLKKWGTGELFF	TGTGCCAGCAGCGGTGGTTTAAAGAAGTGGGGGACCGGGGAGCTGTTTTTT
TRBV9	TRBJ2-7	-	CASSVQGSSYEQYF	TGTGCCAGCAGCGTACAGGGGAGCTCCTACGAGCAGTACTTC
TRBV28	TRBJ2-1	-	CASSLGRGEQFF	TGTGCCAGCAGTTTAGGTCGCGGGGAGCAGTTCTTC
TRBV6-6	TRBJ1-5	-	CASSYVGKNQPQHF	TGTGCCAGCAGTTATGTGGGAAAGAATCAGCCCCAGCATTTT
TRBV15	TRBJ2-7	TRBD1	CATSRGQGPYEQYF	TGTGCCACCAGCAGAGGACAGGGACCCTACGAGCAGTACTTC
TRBV9	TRBJ2-7	-	CASSFSRDSTSYEQYF	TGTGCCAGCAGCTTCTCCCGGGATTCGACATCCTACGAGCAGTACTTC
TRBV28	TRBJ1-5	-	CASSYGQYSNQPQHF	TGTGCCAGCAGCTACGGACAGTATAGCAATCAGCCCCAGCATTTT
TRBV7-9	TRBJ1-2	-	CASSPDTANTF	TGTGCCAGCAGCCCAGACACGGCAAACACCTTC